This TCR beta chain was sequenced during a study of T cell repertoires in cytomegalovirus infection. Whole-study results and caveats: CMV-specific HLA-C-restricted TCR beta clonotypes dominated the ex vivo response.

TCRdb processed the reads anew with MiXCR; each CDR3 protein has one entry. The sample contains about 260,000 distinct CDR3 sequences, approximately 13% of which appear only once. The ends lost 5 bases at V and 8 bases at J; junction bases unmatched: 5. The CDR3 totals 15 residues. CDR1 and CDR2 from the germline V gene are LNHDA and SQIVND (reference sequence). This clonotype was observed a handful of times. Its antigen is unidentified. The chain is built from TRBV19 and TRBJ2-1, with 14 bases identical to TRBD2. The sample consisted of PBMCs. The source is a human donor in good health (CMV status not recorded). Some clones in this sample may be carry-over from other donors' samples. This CDR3 reads CASSPRTSGRYEQFF. The CDR3 DNA follows: TGTGCCAGTAGTCCACGGACTAGCGGGAGGTATGAGCAGTTCTTC.